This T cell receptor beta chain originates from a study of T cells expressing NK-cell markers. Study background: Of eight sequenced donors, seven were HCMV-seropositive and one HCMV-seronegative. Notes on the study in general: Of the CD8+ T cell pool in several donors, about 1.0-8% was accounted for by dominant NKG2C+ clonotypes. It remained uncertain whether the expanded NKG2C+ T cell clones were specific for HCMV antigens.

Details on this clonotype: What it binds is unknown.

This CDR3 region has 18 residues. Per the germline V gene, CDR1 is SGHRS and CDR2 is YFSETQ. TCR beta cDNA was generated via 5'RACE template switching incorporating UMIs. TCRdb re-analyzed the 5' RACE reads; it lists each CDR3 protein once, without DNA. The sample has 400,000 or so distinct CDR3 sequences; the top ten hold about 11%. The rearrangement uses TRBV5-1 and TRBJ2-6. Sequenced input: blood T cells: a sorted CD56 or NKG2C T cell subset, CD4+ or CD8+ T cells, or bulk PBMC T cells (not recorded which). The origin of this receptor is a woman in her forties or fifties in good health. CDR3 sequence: CASSLEARTSSGANVLTF.